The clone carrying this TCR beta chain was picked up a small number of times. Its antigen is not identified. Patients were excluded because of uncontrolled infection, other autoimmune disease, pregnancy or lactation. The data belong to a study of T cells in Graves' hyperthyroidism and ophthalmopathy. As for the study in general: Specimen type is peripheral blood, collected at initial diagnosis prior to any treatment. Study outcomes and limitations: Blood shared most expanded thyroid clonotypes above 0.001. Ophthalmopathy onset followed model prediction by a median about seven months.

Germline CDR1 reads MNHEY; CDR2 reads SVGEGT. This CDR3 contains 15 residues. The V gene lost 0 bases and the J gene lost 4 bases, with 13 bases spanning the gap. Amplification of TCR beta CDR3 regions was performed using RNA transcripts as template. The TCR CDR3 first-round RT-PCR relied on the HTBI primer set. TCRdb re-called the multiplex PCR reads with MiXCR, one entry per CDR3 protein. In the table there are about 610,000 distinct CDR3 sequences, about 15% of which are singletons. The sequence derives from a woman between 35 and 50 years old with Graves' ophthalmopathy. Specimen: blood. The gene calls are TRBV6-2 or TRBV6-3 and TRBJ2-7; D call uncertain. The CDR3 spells CASSYSFQAAYEQYF. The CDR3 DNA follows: TGTGCCAGCAGTTACTCGTTCCAGGCCGCGTACGAGCAGTACTTC.